This T cell receptor (beta chain) stems from a study of blood T cell repertoires in COVID-19. As for the study in general: From the United States, Italy and Spain came samples of acute and convalescent COVID-19. Nucleic acid was either cDNA or gDNA, and it came from T cells, B-cell-depleted T cells, or PBMCs.

Those who participated ranged in age from 18 to 89 years and resided in about two dozen US areas. Authors' methods: Cell counts per sample came from amplifying reference gene primers. TCRdb's copy holds only in-frame clones and misses some; the assay was immunoSEQ multiplex PCR. D and trimming come from the DNA, and the V and J calls and clone size come from that table. The sample holds about 270,000 clones; 80% to 90% are singletons and the top ten take roughly 2.3%. The CDR3 is 13 residues long. The germline V gene has CDR1 MNHEY and CDR2 SVGAGI. V was trimmed by 6 bases and J by 3 bases, leaving 11 bases between them.

Sequenced material: PBMCs or T cells enriched from blood (not recorded which). The V call is TRBV6-5, the J call TRBJ1-1, with D uncertain. The origin of this receptor is a woman aged 18-29 years who had recovered from COVID-19. The DNA of the CDR3 is TGTGCCAGCAGATCCCTTTCGGACACTGAAGCTTTCTTT. Encoded protein: CASRSLSDTEAFF.